The TCR beta chain under discussion was sequenced for a study of early T cells in non-severe SARS-CoV-2 infection. Study summary: Sequencing of bulk RNA from unsorted whole blood was done, without chain pairing.

The CDR3 sequence is 15 residues long. Germline CDR1 is MNHEY and CDR2 is SMNVEV (reference sequence). The V gene end was trimmed by 4 bases and the J gene end by 2 bases; junction bases not matched to a gene: 4. This clonotype has ten or more counts. What it binds is not known. Findings and limits, study-wide: Sequences matched to VDJdb favored anti-spike CD8 responses, while private and CD4 specificities were missed.

Individual cDNA molecules carried attached unique molecular identifiers. TCRdb fed the 5' RACE reads into MiXCR, producing one record per CDR3 protein. Of 50,000 or so distinct CDR3 sequences listed, 13% are singletons. The chain is built from TRBV27 and TRBJ2-7, with 11 bases matching TRBD1. Sequencing was performed on whole blood. This TCR derives from an adult who was a healthcare worker with PCR-confirmed SARS-CoV-2 infection or an uninfected control (not recorded which). CDR3: CASSSPGQGAYEQYF. The CDR3 DNA sequence: TGTGCCAGCAGTTCCCCGGGACAGGGGGCCTACGAGCAGTACTTC.